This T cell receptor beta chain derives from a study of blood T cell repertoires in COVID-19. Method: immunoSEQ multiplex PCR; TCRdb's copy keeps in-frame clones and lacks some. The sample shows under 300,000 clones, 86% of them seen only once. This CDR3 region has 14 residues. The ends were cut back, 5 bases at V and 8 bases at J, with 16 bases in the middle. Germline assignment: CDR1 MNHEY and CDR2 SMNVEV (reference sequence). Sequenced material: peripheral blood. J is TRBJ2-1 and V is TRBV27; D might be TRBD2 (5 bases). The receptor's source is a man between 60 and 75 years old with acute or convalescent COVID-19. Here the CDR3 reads CASSPPGNGHEQFF. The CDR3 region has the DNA TGTGCCAGCAGTCCTCCCGGGAATGGGCATGAGCAGTTCTTC.